This paragraph reports one T cell receptor (beta chain). Its target is unknown. The second PCR ran roughly 6 to 11 cycles with a sample-barcoded 5' primer and J-beta primers. Each sample provided no less than 2.5 million CDR3-containing paired-end reads. TCRdb passed the 5' RACE reads through MiXCR, listing each CDR3 protein once. The repertoire holds fewer than 800,000 distinct CDR3 sequences, with around a quarter as singletons. V was cut by 3 bases and J by 6 bases, with 11 bases left in between. CDR3 length: 13 amino acids. Germline V gene sequence: CDR1 SGHTA, CDR2 FQGNSA. The data derive from a study of blood T cells in healthy people across ages. Study-wide background: About one barcoded beta molecule was captured per two T cells (by template switching).

Study-wide points: PBMCs went unsorted, and a conclusive naive versus antigen-experienced comparison was therefore prevented. Changes in expanded clonotypes were possibly confounded, as the CMV status of donors was unknown.

These records were also assigned to another study, of T cells of mothers and their children.

The rearrangement joins TRBV7-2 to TRBJ1-1; D gene unclear. The specimen was blood. The clonotype comes from a boy between 10 and 17 years old in good health. The CDR3 coding sequence is TGTGCCAGCAGCTTTGGGTCCCAAGCTGAAGCTTTCTTT. Its translation: CASSFGSQAEAFF. The entire variable domain, with the rest obtained from reference TRBV7-2 and TRBJ1-1, is as follows: GAGVSQSPSNKVTEKGKDVELRCDPISGHTALYWYRQSLGQGLEFLIYFQGNSAPDKSGLPSDRFSAERTGGSVSTLTIQRTQQEDSAVYLCASSFGSQAEAFFGQGTRLTVV.